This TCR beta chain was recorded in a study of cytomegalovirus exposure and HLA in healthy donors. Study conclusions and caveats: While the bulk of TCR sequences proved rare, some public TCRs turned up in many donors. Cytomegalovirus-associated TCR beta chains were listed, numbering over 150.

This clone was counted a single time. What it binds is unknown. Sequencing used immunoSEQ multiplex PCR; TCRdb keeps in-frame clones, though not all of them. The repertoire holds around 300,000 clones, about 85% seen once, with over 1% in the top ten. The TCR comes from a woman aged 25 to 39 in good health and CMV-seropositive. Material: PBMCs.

The CDR3 nucleotides are TGCGCCAGCAGCTTGGGACAGGCCCCCTACGAGCAGTACTTC. Encoded protein: CASSLGQAPYEQYF. This rearrangement joins TRBV5-1 to TRBJ2-7; tentatively, D is TRBD1 (6 bases). V lost 0 bases, J lost 2 bases, and 9 bases lay in between. The CDR3 is 14 amino acids. Germline CDR1 and CDR2: SGHRS and YFSETQ. Drawing the rest from reference TRBV5-1 and TRBJ2-7, the complete variable domain is KAGVTQTPRYLIKTRGQQVTLSCSPISGHRSVSWYQQTPGQGLQFLFEYFSETQRNKGNFPGRFSGRQFSNSRSEMNVSTLELGDSALYLCASSLGQAPYEQYFGPGTRLTVT.